A single sample is the source of the 16 T cell receptor beta chains below, sequenced in a study of shared clonotypes between healthy human individuals. Naive-designated CD8 cells lacked CD45RO, were positively enriched for CCR7, and omitted terminally differentiated effector memory CD45RA+ cells. Generated by immunoSEQ multiplex PCR, the TCRdb table keeps only in-frame clones and is missing some. The sample consists of 550,000 to 650,000 clones, 95% to 97% of them appearing once. Sequenced sample: naive CD8+ T cells sorted from blood. These receptors all stem from a woman between 25 and 40 years old in good health.

In its sample, this clone was seen once. V gene TRBV2 combines with J gene TRBJ1-5, with a possible D match to TRBD1 (5 bases). Trimming left V 3 bases short and J 0 bases short, with 9 bases between. The CDR3 is 15 amino acids. CDR1 and CDR2 from the germline V gene are SNHLY and FYNNEI. The CDR3 protein is CASSEGGYSNQPQHF. The CDR3 DNA is TGTGCCAGCAGTGAGGGGGGTTATAGCAATCAGCCCCAGCATTTT.

The chain recombines TRBV4-1 with TRBJ1-1, with TRBD1 identical over 7 bases. CDR3 length equals 15 residues. The germline CDR1 and CDR2 sequences are MGHRA and YSYEKL. V lost 2 bases and J lost 6; bases outside the gene matches: 9. CDR3 coding DNA: TGCGCCAGCAGCCAAACGACAGGGTTAAAGCCTGAAGCTTTCTTT. This gives the protein CASSQTTGLKPEAFF.

V is TRBV28 and J is TRBJ2-1; 8 nucleotides agree with TRBD2. There are 15 residues in the CDR3. Looked up from germline, CDR1 is MDHEN and CDR2 is SYDVKM. V was clipped by 3 bases and J by 0 bases; unmatched bases: 1. In DNA form, the CDR3 reads TGTGCCAGCAGTTTCAGCGGGAGCTCCTACAATGAGCAGTTCTTC. Protein product: CASSFSGSSYNEQFF.

The genes are TRBV4-1 and TRBJ2-1; 9 bases are a match to TRBD2. The length of the CDR3 is 17 residues. The germline gives CDR1 MGHRA, CDR2 YSYEKL. V gave up 3 bases and J gave up 3 bases; unmatched junction bases: 9. CDR3 DNA: TGCGCCAGCAGCCAGGGAACTTGGCGGGAGGGCTACAATGAGCAGTTCTTC. Its translation is CASSQGTWREGYNEQFF.

Here the CDR3 DNA reads TGTGCCAGCAGCTTGGGACTAGCGGGAGGCAATGAGCAGTTCTTC. The encoded protein is CASSLGLAGGNEQFF. V usage is TRBV5-6 and J usage is TRBJ2-1; TRBD2 matches 13 bases. The CDR3 is 15 residues long. In germline, CDR1 is SGHDT, CDR2 YYEEEE. J was trimmed by 6 bases and V by 0 bases; bases with no gene match: 0.

V gene TRBV28 combines with J gene TRBJ2-7; 11 bases agree with TRBD2. The CDR3 has 15 amino acids. V shed 4 bases and J 3 bases; nucleotides not matched to a gene: 5. The germline CDR1 and CDR2 sequences are MDHEN and SYDVKM. CDR3 bases: TGTGCCAGCAGTTCGGGACTAGCGGAGAACTACGAGCAGTACTTC. Translation gives CASSSGLAENYEQYF.

The chain has TRBV27 and TRBJ2-5; D gene uncertain. Judging by the DNA end, TRBJ2-7 fits better; the J call may be wrong. Germline V lookup: CDR1 MNHEY, CDR2 SMNVEV (reference sequence). The CDR3 covers 15 residues. The CDR3 DNA follows: TGTGCCAGCAGTTTTGGTAAGGGTAGCCCCTACGAGCAGTACTTC. Its translation: CASSFGKGSPYEQYF.

The V and J genes are TRBV28 and TRBJ1-1; no definite D call. Germline lookup yields CDR1 MDHEN and CDR2 SYDVKM. V lost 6 bases and J 2 bases, leaving 13 bases between the germline ends. The CDR3 has 14 residues. The DNA of the CDR3 is TGTGCCAGCAGCCCTCTTGAGGATAACACTGAAGCTTTCTTT. Its translation: CASSPLEDNTEAFF. The variable domain in full, with the rest retrieved from reference TRBV28 and TRBJ1-1, is DVKVTQSSRYLVKRTGEKVFLECVQDMDHENMFWYRQDPGLGLRLIYFSYDVKMKEKGDIPEGYSVSREKKERFSLILESASTNQTSMYLCASSPLEDNTEAFFGQGTRLTVV.

V and J are TRBV28 and TRBJ2-7; D call uncertain. V dropped 3 bases and J dropped 7 bases, with 13 bases sitting between them. There are 13 residues in the CDR3. Germline CDR1 and CDR2: MDHEN and SYDVKM. The CDR3 loop reads CASSFTALGEQYF. The CDR3 nucleotides are TGTGCCAGCAGTTTCACAGCCCTCGGAGAGCAGTACTTC. The variable domain in full, completed from reference TRBV28 and TRBJ2-7, reads DVKVTQSSRYLVKRTGEKVFLECVQDMDHENMFWYRQDPGLGLRLIYFSYDVKMKEKGDIPEGYSVSREKKERFSLILESASTNQTSMYLCASSFTALGEQYFGPGTRLTVT.

This sequence joins TRBV28 and TRBJ2-2; D gene unclear. Trimming cost V 9 bases and J 5 bases, with 16 bases left between them. Germline assignment: CDR1 MDHEN and CDR2 SYDVKM. The length of the CDR3 is 14 residues. In nucleotides, the CDR3 is TGTGCCAGTACTACCGATCAGCTGACCGGGGAGCTGTTTTTT. Its protein is CASTTDQLTGELFF.

This clone was found a few times. The same CDR3 also results from other DNA sequences found in this sample. The chain employs TRBV19 and TRBJ1-5, with no clear D. Germline V gene data show CDR1 as LNHDA and CDR2 as SQIVND (reference sequence). This CDR3 region has 14 residues. Trimming took off 3 bases at V and 0 bases at J, with 6 bases between the two ends. The CDR3 sequence: CASSIRDSNQPQHF. DNA for the CDR3: TGTGCCAGTAGTATCCGGGATAGCAATCAGCCCCAGCATTTT.

The chain carries TRBV4-1 and TRBJ1-6; weak D call: TRBD1 (5 bases). V was pared by 2 bases and J by 10 bases, with 18 bases between. CDR3 length equals 16 residues. From germline, CDR1 is MGHRA and CDR2 YSYEKL. The CDR3, as DNA: TGCGCCAGCAGCCAACTGCCGGGGGACGGGCGGTCACCCCTCCACTTT. Amino acids: CASSQLPGDGRSPLHF.

As to this clone: Other nucleotide sequences from this sample produce the same CDR3. The chain recombines TRBV5-1 with TRBJ1-2; D not resolved. V lost 0 bases, J lost 3 bases, and 3 bases lay in between. Germline V gene data show CDR1 as SGHRS and CDR2 as YFSETQ. The CDR3 covers 12 residues. The CDR3 DNA reads as TGCGCCAGCAGCTTGGACGACTATGGCTACACCTTC. The encoded protein is CASSLDDYGYTF.

V usage is TRBV28 and J usage is TRBJ2-3; the D gene could be TRBD1 or TRBD2 (5 bases each). This CDR3 region has 14 residues. V lost 7 bases and J lost 0, with 11 bases in between. Germline lookup yields CDR1 MDHEN and CDR2 SYDVKM. The CDR3 sequence is CASTGPTSTDTQYF. DNA for the CDR3: TGTGCCAGCACGGGGCCCACTAGCACAGATACGCAGTATTTT. The full variable domain, rest sourced from reference TRBV28 and TRBJ2-3, is DVKVTQSSRYLVKRTGEKVFLECVQDMDHENMFWYRQDPGLGLRLIYFSYDVKMKEKGDIPEGYSVSREKKERFSLILESASTNQTSMYLCASTGPTSTDTQYFGPGTRLTVL.

The V and J genes are TRBV9 and TRBJ1-1; 10 bases fit TRBD1. Germline values: CDR1 SGDLS, CDR2 YYNGEE. With V trimmed by 4 bases and J by 7 bases, 13 bases remained unmatched. The CDR3 spans 16 residues. The CDR3 nucleotides are TGTGCCAGCAGCCCGTGGACAGGGGGAAGGAGTGGTGAAGCTTTCTTT. Its protein is CASSPWTGGRSGEAFF.

This chain links TRBV7-6 with TRBJ1-3, with TRBD1 matching over 8 bases. The CDR3 is 16 amino acids. The V gene's germline CDR1 is SGHVS and CDR2 FNYEAQ. Unmatched junction bases numbered 3, after V lost 0 bases and J lost 2 bases. This CDR3 is CASSLAYRGTGNTIYF. CDR3 DNA sequence: TGTGCCAGCAGCTTAGCGTACAGGGGGACTGGAAACACCATATATTTT.